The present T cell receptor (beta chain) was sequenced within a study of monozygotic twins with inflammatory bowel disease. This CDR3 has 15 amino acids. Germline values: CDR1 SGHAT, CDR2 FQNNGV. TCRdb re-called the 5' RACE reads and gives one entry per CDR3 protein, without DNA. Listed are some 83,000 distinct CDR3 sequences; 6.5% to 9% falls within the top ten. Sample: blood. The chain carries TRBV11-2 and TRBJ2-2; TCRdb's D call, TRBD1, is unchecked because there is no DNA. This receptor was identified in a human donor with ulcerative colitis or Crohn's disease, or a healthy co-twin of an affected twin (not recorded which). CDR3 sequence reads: CASKTGTGAPGELFF.